This T cell receptor (beta chain) was recorded in a study of monozygotic twins with cystic fibrosis. Findings of the study overall: In this small cohort, shared CDR3 numbers showed no association with age, concordance or disease severity.

TCRdb keeps only in-frame clones here, not all; method: immunoSEQ multiplex PCR. The sample includes just over 35,000 clones, 75% to 95% of them seen just once. Germline assignment: CDR1 ENHRY and CDR2 SYGVKD. The CDR3 spans 13 residues. Trimming removed 8 bases from V and 2 bases from J, with 13 bases in between. A remark on this clone: Its antigen remains unidentified.

Sequencing was performed on blood. The sequence came from a boy between 2 and 10 years old with cystic fibrosis. The V and J genes are TRBV10-3 and TRBJ2-7, with D unclear. The CDR3 nucleotides are TGTGCCATCGGTTCCGGGTCCCCCTACGAGCAGTACTTC. This codes for CAIGSGSPYEQYF.